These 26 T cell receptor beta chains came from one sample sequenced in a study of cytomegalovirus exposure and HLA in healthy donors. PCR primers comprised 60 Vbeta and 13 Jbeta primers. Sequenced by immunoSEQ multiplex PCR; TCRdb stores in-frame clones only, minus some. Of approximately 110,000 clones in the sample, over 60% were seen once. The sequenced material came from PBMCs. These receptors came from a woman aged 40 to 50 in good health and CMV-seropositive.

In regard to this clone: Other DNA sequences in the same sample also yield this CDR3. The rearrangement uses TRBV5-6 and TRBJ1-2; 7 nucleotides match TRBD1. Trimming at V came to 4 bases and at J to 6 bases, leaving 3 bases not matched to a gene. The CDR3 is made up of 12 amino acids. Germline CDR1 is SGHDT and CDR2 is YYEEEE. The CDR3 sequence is CASSLQGDGYTF. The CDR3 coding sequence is TGTGCCAGCAGCCTGCAGGGGGATGGCTACACCTTC. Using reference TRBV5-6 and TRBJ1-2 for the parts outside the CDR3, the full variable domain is DAGVTQSPTHLIKTRGQQVTLRCSPKSGHDTVSWYQQALGQGPQFIFQYYEEEERQRGNFPDRFSGHQFPNYSSELNVNALLLGDSALYLCASSLQGDGYTFGSGTRLTVV.

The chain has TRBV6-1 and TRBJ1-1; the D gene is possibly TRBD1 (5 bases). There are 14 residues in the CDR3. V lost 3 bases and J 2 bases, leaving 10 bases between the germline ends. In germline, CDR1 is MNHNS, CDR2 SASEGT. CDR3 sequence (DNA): TGTGCCAGCAGTGAGAACAGGTTTAACACTGAAGCTTTCTTT. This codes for CASSENRFNTEAFF.

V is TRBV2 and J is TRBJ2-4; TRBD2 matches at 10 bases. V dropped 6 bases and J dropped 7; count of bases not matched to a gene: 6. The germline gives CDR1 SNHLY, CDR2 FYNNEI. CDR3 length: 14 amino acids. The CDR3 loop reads CASSPLAGENIQYF. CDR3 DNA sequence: TGTGCCAGCAGCCCTCTAGCGGGGGAGAACATTCAGTACTTC.

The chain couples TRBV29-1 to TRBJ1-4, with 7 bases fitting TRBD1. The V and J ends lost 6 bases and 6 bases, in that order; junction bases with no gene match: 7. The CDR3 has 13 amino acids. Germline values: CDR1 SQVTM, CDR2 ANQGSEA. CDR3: CSVQTGFHEKLFF. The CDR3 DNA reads TGCAGCGTCCAGACAGGGTTTCATGAAAAACTGTTTTTT.

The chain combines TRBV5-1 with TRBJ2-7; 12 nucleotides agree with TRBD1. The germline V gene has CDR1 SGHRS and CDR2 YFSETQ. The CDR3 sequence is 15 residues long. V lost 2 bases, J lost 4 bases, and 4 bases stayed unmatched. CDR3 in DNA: TGCGCCAGCAGCTTTGGGACAGGGGGCGCGTACGAGCAGTACTTC. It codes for CASSFGTGGAYEQYF. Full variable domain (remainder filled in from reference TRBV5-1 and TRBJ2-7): KAGVTQTPRYLIKTRGQQVTLSCSPISGHRSVSWYQQTPGQGLQFLFEYFSETQRNKGNFPGRFSGRQFSNSRSEMNVSTLELGDSALYLCASSFGTGGAYEQYFGPGTRLTVT.

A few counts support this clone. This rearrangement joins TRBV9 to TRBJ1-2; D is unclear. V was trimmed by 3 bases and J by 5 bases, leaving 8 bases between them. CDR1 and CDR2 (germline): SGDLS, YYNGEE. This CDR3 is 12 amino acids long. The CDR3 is CASSGAEYGYTF. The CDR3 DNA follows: TGTGCCAGCAGCGGGGCAGAGTATGGCTACACCTTC.

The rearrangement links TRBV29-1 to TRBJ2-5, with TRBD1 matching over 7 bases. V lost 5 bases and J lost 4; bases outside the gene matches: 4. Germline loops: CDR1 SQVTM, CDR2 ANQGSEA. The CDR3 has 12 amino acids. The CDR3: CSVWDSRETQYF. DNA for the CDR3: TGCAGCGTTTGGGACAGTAGAGAGACCCAGTACTTC. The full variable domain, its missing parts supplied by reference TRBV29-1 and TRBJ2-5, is SAVISQKPSRDICQRGTSLTIQCQVDSQVTMMFWYRQQPGQSLTLIATANQGSEATYESGFVIDKFPISRPNLTFSTLTVSNMSPEDSSIYLCSVWDSRETQYFGPGTRLLVL.

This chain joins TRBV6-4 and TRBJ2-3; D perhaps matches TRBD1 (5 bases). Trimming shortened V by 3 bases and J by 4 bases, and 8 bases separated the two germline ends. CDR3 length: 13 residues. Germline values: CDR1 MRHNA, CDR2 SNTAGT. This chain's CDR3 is CASSEGVSDTQYF. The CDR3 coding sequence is TGTGCCAGCAGTGAAGGGGTGTCAGATACGCAGTATTTT.

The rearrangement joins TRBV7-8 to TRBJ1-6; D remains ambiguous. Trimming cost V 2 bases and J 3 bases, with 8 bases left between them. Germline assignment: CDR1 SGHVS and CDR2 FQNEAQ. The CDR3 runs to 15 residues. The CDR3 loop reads CASSLHRVYNSPLHF. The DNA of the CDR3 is TGTGCCAGCAGCTTACACAGAGTCTATAATTCACCCCTCCACTTT.

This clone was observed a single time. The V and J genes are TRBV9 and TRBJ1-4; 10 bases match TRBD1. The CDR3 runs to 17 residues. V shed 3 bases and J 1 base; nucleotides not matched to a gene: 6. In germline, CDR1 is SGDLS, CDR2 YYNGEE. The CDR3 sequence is CASSGDRGRGTNEKLFF. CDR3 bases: TGTGCCAGCAGCGGCGACAGGGGGCGAGGAACTAATGAAAAACTGTTTTTT.

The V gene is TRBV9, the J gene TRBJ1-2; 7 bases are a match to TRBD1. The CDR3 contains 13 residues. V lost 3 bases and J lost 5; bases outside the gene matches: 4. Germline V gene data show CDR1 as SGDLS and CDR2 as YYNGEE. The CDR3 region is CASSATTGYGYTF. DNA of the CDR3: TGTGCCAGCAGCGCGACGACAGGGTATGGCTACACCTTC.

The CDR3: CASSHSGGTGELFF. As DNA, the CDR3 is TGTGCCAGCAGCCATAGCGGGGGGACCGGGGAGCTGTTTTTT. This chain links TRBV4-2 with TRBJ2-2; 10 bases are shared with TRBD2. J was trimmed by 5 bases and V by 3 bases; bases with no gene match: 0. Germline loops: CDR1 LGHNA, CDR2 YNFKEQ. CDR3 size: 14 residues.

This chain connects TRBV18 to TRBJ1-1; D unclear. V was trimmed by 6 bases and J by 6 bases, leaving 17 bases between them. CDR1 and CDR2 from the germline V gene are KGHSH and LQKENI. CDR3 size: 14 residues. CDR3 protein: CASSILPGKAEAFF. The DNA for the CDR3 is TGTGCCAGCTCGATCCTGCCAGGAAAGGCTGAAGCTTTCTTT.

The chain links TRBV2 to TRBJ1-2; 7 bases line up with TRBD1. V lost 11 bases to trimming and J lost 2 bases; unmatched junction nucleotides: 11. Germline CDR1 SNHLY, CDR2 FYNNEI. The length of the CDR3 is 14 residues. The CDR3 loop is CAGGLGTVNYGYTF. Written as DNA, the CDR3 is TGTGCCGGAGGATTAGGGACAGTCAACTATGGCTACACCTTC.

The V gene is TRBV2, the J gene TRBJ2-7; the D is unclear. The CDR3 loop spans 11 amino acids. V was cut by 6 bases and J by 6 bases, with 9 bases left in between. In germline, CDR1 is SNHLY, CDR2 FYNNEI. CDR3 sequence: CASRAMSEQYF. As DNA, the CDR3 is TGTGCCAGCAGAGCCATGAGCGAGCAGTACTTC.

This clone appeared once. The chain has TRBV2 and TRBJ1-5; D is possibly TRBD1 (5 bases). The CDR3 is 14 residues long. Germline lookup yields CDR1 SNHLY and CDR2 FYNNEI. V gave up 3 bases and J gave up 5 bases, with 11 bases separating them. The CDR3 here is CASSDKGRHQPQHF. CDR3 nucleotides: TGTGCCAGCAGTGATAAGGGGCGCCATCAGCCCCAGCATTTT.

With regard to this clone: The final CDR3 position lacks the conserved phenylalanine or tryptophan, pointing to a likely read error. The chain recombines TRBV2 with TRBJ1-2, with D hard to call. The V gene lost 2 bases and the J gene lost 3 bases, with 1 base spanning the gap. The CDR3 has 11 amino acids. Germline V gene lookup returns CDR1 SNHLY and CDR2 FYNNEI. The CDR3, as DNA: TGTGCCAGCAGTGAATACTATGGCTACACCGTC. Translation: CASSEYYGYTV.

CDR3 sequence reads: CASKRGFSSEAFF. CDR3 nucleotide sequence: TGTGCCAGCAAGAGGGGGTTCTCTTCTGAAGCTTTCTTT. The V and J genes are TRBV6-1 and TRBJ1-1, with D perhaps TRBD1 (6 bases). Trimming took 7 bases from V and 6 from J, leaving 15 bases between them. There are 13 residues in the CDR3. The germline V gene has CDR1 MNHNS and CDR2 SASEGT.

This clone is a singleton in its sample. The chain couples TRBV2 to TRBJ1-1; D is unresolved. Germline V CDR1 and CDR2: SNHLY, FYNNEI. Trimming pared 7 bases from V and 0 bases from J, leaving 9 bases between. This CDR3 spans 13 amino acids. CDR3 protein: CASTRDMNTEAFF. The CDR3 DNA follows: TGTGCCAGCACTCGAGACATGAACACTGAAGCTTTCTTT.

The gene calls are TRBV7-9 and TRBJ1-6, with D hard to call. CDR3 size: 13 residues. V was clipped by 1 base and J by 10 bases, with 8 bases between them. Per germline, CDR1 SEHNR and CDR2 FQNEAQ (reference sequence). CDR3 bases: TGTGCCAGCAGCTTAGATAATGTGTCACCCCTCCACTTT. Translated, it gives CASSLDNVSPLHF.

CDR3 loop: CASSLAGGRTEAFF. The CDR3 bases are TGTGCCAGCAGCTTGGCGGGGGGGAGAACTGAAGCTTTCTTT. V is TRBV5-4 and J is TRBJ1-1, with D possibly TRBD1 on 5 matching bases. V shed 0 bases and J shed 5 bases, with 11 bases lying between them. This CDR3 has 14 residues. Looked up from germline, CDR1 is SGHNT and CDR2 is YYREEE (reference sequence).

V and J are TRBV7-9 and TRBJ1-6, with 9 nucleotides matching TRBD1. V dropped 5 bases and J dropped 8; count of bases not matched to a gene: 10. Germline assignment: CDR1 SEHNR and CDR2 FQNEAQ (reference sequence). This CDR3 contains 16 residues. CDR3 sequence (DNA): TGTGCCAGCAGCGCCCGGACAGGGGAGTATGATTCACCCCTCCACTTT. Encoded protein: CASSARTGEYDSPLHF.

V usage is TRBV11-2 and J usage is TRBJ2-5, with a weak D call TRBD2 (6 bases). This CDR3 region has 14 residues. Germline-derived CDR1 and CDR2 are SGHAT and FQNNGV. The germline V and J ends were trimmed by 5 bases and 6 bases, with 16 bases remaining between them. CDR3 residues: CASSPPGSSQTQYF. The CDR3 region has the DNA TGTGCCAGCAGCCCCCCCGGGAGTAGTCAGACCCAGTACTTC.

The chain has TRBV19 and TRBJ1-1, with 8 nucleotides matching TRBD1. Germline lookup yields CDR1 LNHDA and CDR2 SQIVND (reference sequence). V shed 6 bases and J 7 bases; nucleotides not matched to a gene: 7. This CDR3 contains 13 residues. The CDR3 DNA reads TGTGCCAGTAGACCGACAGGGGCCAGTGAAGCTTTCTTT. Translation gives CASRPTGASEAFF. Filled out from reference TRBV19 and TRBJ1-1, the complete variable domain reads DGGITQSPKYLFRKEGQNVTLSCEQNLNHDAMYWYRQDPGQGLRLIYYSQIVNDFQKGDIAEGYSVSREKKESFPLTVTSAQKNPTAFYLCASRPTGASEAFFGQGTRLTVV.

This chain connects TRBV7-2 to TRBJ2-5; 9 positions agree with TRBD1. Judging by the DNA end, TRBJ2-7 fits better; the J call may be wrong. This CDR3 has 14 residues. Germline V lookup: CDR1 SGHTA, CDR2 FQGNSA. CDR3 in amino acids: CASSLGTGASEQYF. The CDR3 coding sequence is TGTGCCAGCAGCTTAGGGACAGGGGCCTCCGAGCAGTACTTC.

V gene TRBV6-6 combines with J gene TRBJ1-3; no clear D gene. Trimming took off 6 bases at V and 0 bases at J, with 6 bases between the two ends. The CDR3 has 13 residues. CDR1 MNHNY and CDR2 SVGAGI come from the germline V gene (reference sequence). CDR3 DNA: TGTGCCAGCAGCCTCTACTCTGGAAACACCATATATTTT. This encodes CASSLYSGNTIYF.